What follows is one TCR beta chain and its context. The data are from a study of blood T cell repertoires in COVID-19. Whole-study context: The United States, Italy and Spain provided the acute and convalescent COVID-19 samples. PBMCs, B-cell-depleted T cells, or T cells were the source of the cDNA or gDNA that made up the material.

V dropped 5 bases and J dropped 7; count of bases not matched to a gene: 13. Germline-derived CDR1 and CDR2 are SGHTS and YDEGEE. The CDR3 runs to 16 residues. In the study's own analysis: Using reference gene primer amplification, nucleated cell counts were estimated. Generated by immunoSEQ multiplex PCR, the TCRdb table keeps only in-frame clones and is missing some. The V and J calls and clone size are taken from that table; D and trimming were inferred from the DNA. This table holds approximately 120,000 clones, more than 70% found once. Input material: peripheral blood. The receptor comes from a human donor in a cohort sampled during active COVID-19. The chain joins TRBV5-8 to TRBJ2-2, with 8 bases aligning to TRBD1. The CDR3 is CASRPGTGPIFGELFF. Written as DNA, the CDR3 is TGTGCCAGCAGACCCGGGACAGGCCCCATCTTCGGGGAGCTGTTTTTT. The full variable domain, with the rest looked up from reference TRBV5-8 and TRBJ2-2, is EAGVTQSPTHLIKTRGQQATLRCSPISGHTSVYWYQQALGLGLQFLLWYDEGEERNRGNFPPRFSGRQFPNYSSELNVNALELEDSALYLCASRPGTGPIFGELFFGEGSRLTVL.